Below are 9 T cell receptor beta chains sequenced from a single sample in a study of response to subunit inactivated influenza vaccine. Using its own MiXCR run on the RT-PCR reads, TCRdb lists one record per CDR3 protein. The sample consists of about 570,000 distinct CDR3 sequences, about an eighth of them appearing once. Sequences were derived from PBMCs from blood, sampled on the day of vaccination. The receptors come from a man between 45 and 60 years old who received an inactivated influenza vaccine.

This clonotype showed up just a few times. The CDR3 coding sequence is TGTGCCAGCAGAGCCCTACCCCGACAGGATTCACCCCTCCACTTT. Amino acids: CASRALPRQDSPLHF. This sequence joins TRBV28 and TRBJ1-6; TRBD1 might be the D (6 bases). The V end was cut by 6 bases, the J end by 8 bases, with 17 bases between. Germline CDR1 MDHEN, CDR2 SYDVKM. There are 15 residues in the CDR3.

In its sample, this clonotype was seen a few times. The gene calls are TRBV9 and TRBJ1-4; D is perhaps TRBD1 (5 bases). Germline-derived CDR1 and CDR2 are SGDLS and YYNGEE. The CDR3 has 14 amino acids. Trimming removed 3 bases from V and 2 bases from J, with 8 bases in between. The chain's CDR3 is CASSAGTTNEKLFF. The DNA for the CDR3 is TGTGCCAGCAGCGCCGGGACGACTAATGAAAAACTGTTTTTT.

This clonotype turned up a few times. The chain has TRBV4-1 and TRBJ2-7; TRBD1 matches 7 bases. Germline CDR1 and CDR2: MGHRA and YSYEKL. The CDR3 extends over 17 amino acids. J lost 2 bases, V lost 3 bases, and 13 bases had no gene match. The DNA for the CDR3 is TGCGCCAGCAGCCAGAGAACCGCCGGGCAGGGGGCCTACGAGCAGTACTTC. Protein sequence: CASSQRTAGQGAYEQYF.

This clonotype was observed a few times. This chain links TRBV7-9 with TRBJ2-7, with D possibly being TRBD1 (6 bases). There are 13 residues in the CDR3. With 5 bases removed from V and 7 bases from J, the gap between germline ends came to 15 bases. Germline V gene sequence: CDR1 SEHNR, CDR2 FQNEAQ (reference sequence). The CDR3, as DNA: TGTGCCAGCAGCAAGGACAGCGCCGGGGAGCAGTACTTC. This encodes CASSKDSAGEQYF.

The sample holds a few counts of this clonotype. This sequence joins TRBV5-6 and TRBJ2-2; 8 nucleotides agree with TRBD1. J lost 1 base, V lost 1 base, and 18 bases had no gene match. The length of the CDR3 is 21 residues. Germline V gene sequence: CDR1 SGHDT, CDR2 YYEEEE. The CDR3 nucleotides are TGTGCCAGCAGCTTGTTGCAGGGGGCGTACATGTACGATATGAACACCGGGGAGCTGTTTTTT. Amino acid sequence: CASSLLQGAYMYDMNTGELFF.

Only a few counts were recorded for this clonotype. The chain carries TRBV6-2 or TRBV6-3 and TRBJ2-2; D is uncertain. Looked up from germline, CDR1 is MNHEY and CDR2 is SVGEGT. V gave up 0 bases and J gave up 2 bases, with 7 bases separating them. CDR3 length equals 15 residues. CDR3 sequence: CASSYSGGNTGELFF. In DNA, the CDR3 is TGTGCCAGCAGTTACTCGGGCGGAAACACCGGGGAGCTGTTTTTT.

The chain combines TRBV4-3 with TRBJ1-5, with D perhaps TRBD1 (6 bases). In germline, CDR1 is LGHNA, CDR2 YSLEER. V was cut by 0 bases and J by 7 bases, with 13 bases left in between. CDR3 length equals 15 residues. The CDR3 is CASSQDGDRTQPQHF. Written as DNA, the CDR3 is TGCGCCAGCAGCCAAGACGGCGACAGGACGCAGCCCCAGCATTTT.

J is TRBJ2-3 and V is TRBV7-2; 7 positions match TRBD1. CDR3 length equals 13 residues. V was clipped by 6 bases and J by 5 bases; unmatched bases: 5. Germline CDR1 SGHTA, CDR2 FQGNSA. The CDR3 reads CASSQYRGDTQYF. Here the CDR3 DNA reads TGTGCCAGCAGTCAGTACAGGGGAGATACGCAGTATTTT.

The table lists this clonotype with a few counts. V is TRBV9 and J is TRBJ1-4; D uncertain. The CDR3 loop spans 15 amino acids. Germline assignment: CDR1 SGDLS and CDR2 YYNGEE. Trimming cost V 0 bases and J 8 bases, with 14 bases left between them. Written as DNA, the CDR3 is TGTGCCAGCAGCGTAGGGGCGGGTGAAGGGGAAAAACTGTTTTTT. This codes for CASSVGAGEGEKLFF. The whole variable domain, filled in from reference TRBV9 and TRBJ1-4, reads DSGVTQTPKHLITATGQRVTLRCSPRSGDLSVYWYQQSLDQGLQFLIQYYNGEERAKGNILERFSAQQFPDLHSELNLSSLELGDSALYFCASSVGAGEGEKLFFGSGTQLSVL.